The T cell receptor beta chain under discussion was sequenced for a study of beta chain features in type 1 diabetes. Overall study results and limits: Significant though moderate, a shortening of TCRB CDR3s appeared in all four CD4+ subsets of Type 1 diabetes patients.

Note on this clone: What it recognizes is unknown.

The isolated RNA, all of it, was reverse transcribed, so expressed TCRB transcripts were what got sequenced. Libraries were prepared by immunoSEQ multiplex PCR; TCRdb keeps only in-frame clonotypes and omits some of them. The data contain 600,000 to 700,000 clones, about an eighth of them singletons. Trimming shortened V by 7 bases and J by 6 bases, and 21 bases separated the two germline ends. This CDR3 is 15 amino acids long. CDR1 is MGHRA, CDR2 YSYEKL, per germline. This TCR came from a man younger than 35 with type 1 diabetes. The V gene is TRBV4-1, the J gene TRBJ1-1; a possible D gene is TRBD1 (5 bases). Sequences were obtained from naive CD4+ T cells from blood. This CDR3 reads CASTPGRGTRSEAFF. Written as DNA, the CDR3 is TGCGCCAGCACCCCCGGGAGGGGTACGAGGTCTGAAGCTTTCTTT.